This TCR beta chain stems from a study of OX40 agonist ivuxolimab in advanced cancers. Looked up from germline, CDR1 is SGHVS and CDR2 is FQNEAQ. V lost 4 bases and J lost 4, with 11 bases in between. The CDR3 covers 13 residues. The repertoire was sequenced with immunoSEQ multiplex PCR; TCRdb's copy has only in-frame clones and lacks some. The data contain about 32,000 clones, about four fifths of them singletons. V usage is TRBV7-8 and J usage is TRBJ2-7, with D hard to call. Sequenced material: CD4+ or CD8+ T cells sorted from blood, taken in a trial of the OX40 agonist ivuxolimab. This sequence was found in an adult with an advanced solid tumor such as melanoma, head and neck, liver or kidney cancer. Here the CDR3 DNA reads TGTGCCAGCAGCTCCCCTGGTTTTTACGAGCAGTACTTC. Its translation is CASSSPGFYEQYF.